Below are 28 T cell receptor beta chains sequenced from a single sample in a study of OX40 agonist ivuxolimab in advanced cancers. Sequenced by immunoSEQ multiplex PCR; TCRdb stores in-frame clones only, minus some. This table holds 35,000 to 45,000 clones, more than 70% found once. This material consisted of CD4+ or CD8+ T cells sorted from blood, taken in a trial of the OX40 agonist ivuxolimab. These TCRs come from an adult with an advanced solid tumor such as melanoma, head and neck, liver or kidney cancer.

V and J are TRBV27 and TRBJ2-1, with D maybe TRBD2 (6 bases). The germline CDR1 and CDR2 sequences are MNHEY and SMNVEV (reference sequence). The V end was cut by 7 bases, the J end by 6 bases, with 13 bases between. CDR3 size: 13 residues. This chain's CDR3 is CASTVPGGNEQFF. For the CDR3, the DNA is TGTGCCAGCACTGTCCCCGGGGGCAATGAGCAGTTCTTC.

This rearrangement joins TRBV7-8 to TRBJ2-2; D remains ambiguous. Deletions cut 2 bases from V and 5 bases from J, with 0 bases between. The CDR3 sequence is 11 residues long. From germline, CDR1 is SGHVS and CDR2 FQNEAQ. The CDR3 DNA is TGTGCCAGCAGCTTAACCGGGGAGCTGTTTTTT. Amino acids: CASSLTGELFF.

The chain links TRBV29-1 to TRBJ2-5, with 8 bases that match TRBD1. The germline gives CDR1 SQVTM, CDR2 ANQGSEA. The CDR3 runs 14 residues. V shed 5 bases and J 5 bases; nucleotides not matched to a gene: 10. CDR3 coding DNA: TGCAGCGTTATACAGACAGGGGCATCGGAGACCCAGTACTTC. The encoded protein is CSVIQTGASETQYF.

This clone appeared a single time. The chain links TRBV4-2 to TRBJ2-3; no firm D call. Trimming cost V 0 bases and J 10 bases, with 8 bases left between them. Germline-derived CDR1 and CDR2 are LGHNA and YNFKEQ. The CDR3 is 12 amino acids. As DNA, the CDR3 is TGTGCCAGCAGCCAAGACGAAGTGGCGCAGTATTTT. It is translated as CASSQDEVAQYF.

This clone turned up a few times. The V gene is TRBV29-1, the J gene TRBJ1-1; the D is unclear. V lost 2 bases and J lost 1, with 5 bases in between. Per germline, CDR1 SQVTM and CDR2 ANQGSEA. The CDR3 runs 12 residues. In nucleotides, the CDR3 is TGCAGCGTTGAAATAGGGAACACTGAAGCTTTCTTT. Protein: CSVEIGNTEAFF.

The chain joins TRBV7-8 to TRBJ1-1; no clear D. Germline lookup yields CDR1 SGHVS and CDR2 FQNEAQ. The CDR3 covers 15 residues. V was shortened by 0 bases and J by 2 bases, with 10 bases between the two germline ends. For the CDR3, the DNA is TGTGCCAGCAGCTTAGCGGGAGCCGTAAACACTGAAGCTTTCTTT. It is translated as CASSLAGAVNTEAFF.

A remark on this clone: An end of the junction differs from the germline gene, which may be a read error. The V call is TRBV13, the J call TRBJ1-6, with D possibly matching TRBD1 (5 bases). The CDR3 is 16 amino acids. Germline-derived CDR1 and CDR2 are PRHDT and FYEKMQ (reference sequence). CDR3 sequence (DNA): TGCGCCAGCAGCTTCCGGGACGGTCCATCCCATCCACCCCTCCACTTT. Translated, it gives CASSFRDGPSHPPLHF.

V gene TRBV11-1 combines with J gene TRBJ1-1; weak D call: TRBD1 (6 bases). The CDR3 loop spans 17 amino acids. The germline V gene has CDR1 SGHAT and CDR2 FQDESV (reference sequence). V gave up 2 bases and J gave up 0 bases, with 16 bases separating them. CDR3 residues: CASSLLGLGALNTEAFF. The CDR3 DNA reads as TGTGCCAGCAGCTTATTAGGGTTGGGGGCCCTGAACACTGAAGCTTTCTTT.

A few counts support this clone. The chain couples TRBV7-6 to TRBJ2-3; TRBD2 agrees at 9 bases. Germline V CDR1 and CDR2: SGHVS, FNYEAQ. V lost 5 bases to trimming and J lost 1 base; unmatched junction nucleotides: 4. This CDR3 is 15 amino acids long. CDR3 protein: CASSPERGGTDTQYF. CDR3 bases: TGTGCCAGCAGCCCGGAGCGGGGGGGCACAGATACGCAGTATTTT.

The chain carries TRBV7-9 and TRBJ2-7; 7 nucleotides agree with TRBD1. J lost 2 bases, V lost 1 base, and 2 bases had no gene match. There are 14 residues in the CDR3. Per germline, CDR1 SEHNR and CDR2 FQNEAQ (reference sequence). The CDR3 DNA reads as TGTGCCAGCAGCTTAGGGGACAGACCCTACGAGCAGTACTTC. Protein sequence: CASSLGDRPYEQYF.

The CDR3 region is CASSSGTGRFNQPQHF. CDR3 nucleotide sequence: TGTGCCAGCAGTTCCGGGACGGGAAGATTCAATCAGCCCCAGCATTTT. The V gene is TRBV6-5, the J gene TRBJ1-5; weak D call: TRBD1 (5 bases). This CDR3 comprises 16 residues. Trimming took 4 bases from V and 3 from J, leaving 16 bases between them. Germline loops: CDR1 MNHEY, CDR2 SVGAGI.

The rearrangement uses TRBV5-6 and TRBJ2-3; D gene ambiguous. Germline assignment: CDR1 SGHDT and CDR2 YYEEEE. V shed 1 base and J shed 4 bases, with 10 bases lying between them. The CDR3 is 14 amino acids. The chain's CDR3 is CASSLSGPSDTQYF. DNA of the CDR3: TGTGCCAGCAGCTTGTCGGGTCCTTCAGATACGCAGTATTTT.

CDR3 loop: CASSQTLAGGTDTQYF. CDR3 bases: TGCGCCAGCAGCCAGACACTAGCGGGGGGCACAGATACGCAGTATTTT. The gene calls are TRBV4-1 and TRBJ2-3, with 11 nucleotides matching TRBD2. CDR3 length equals 16 residues. Trimming removed 3 bases from V and 1 base from J; junction bases left unmatched: 3. From germline, CDR1 is MGHRA and CDR2 YSYEKL.

The J gene is TRBJ1-5, the V gene TRBV28; 7 bases match TRBD1. Germline CDR1 reads MDHEN; CDR2 reads SYDVKM. The CDR3 has 14 amino acids. V shed 2 bases, J shed 6 bases, and the junction held 4 bases outside the gene matches. The CDR3 sequence: CASSLGQGVQPQHF. CDR3 nucleotide sequence: TGTGCCAGCAGTTTAGGGCAGGGGGTTCAGCCCCAGCATTTT. Combining the CDR3 with reference TRBV28 and TRBJ1-5 gives the whole variable domain DVKVTQSSRYLVKRTGEKVFLECVQDMDHENMFWYRQDPGLGLRLIYFSYDVKMKEKGDIPEGYSVSREKKERFSLILESASTNQTSMYLCASSLGQGVQPQHFGDGTRLSIL.

CDR3 in amino acids: CASSPLGRGNEKLFF. The CDR3 DNA reads as TGTGCCAGCAGCCCCCTAGGCAGGGGAAATGAAAAACTGTTTTTT. The chain carries TRBV6-5 and TRBJ1-4, with D maybe TRBD1 (6 bases). The CDR3 is 15 residues long. The germline CDR1 and CDR2 sequences are MNHEY and SVGAGI. V lost 6 bases and J lost 5, with 16 bases in between.

This chain joins TRBV6-6 and TRBJ2-3, with 11 bases that match TRBD1. V lost 0 bases and J lost 4; bases outside the gene matches: 0. This CDR3 is built from 15 residues. The germline V gene encodes CDR1 MNHNY and CDR2 SVGAGI (reference sequence). The CDR3 region is CASSYSGQGADTQYF. Here the CDR3 DNA reads TGTGCCAGCAGTTACTCGGGACAGGGGGCAGATACGCAGTATTTT.

The chain joins TRBV6-6 to TRBJ1-3; the match to TRBD1 covers 9 bases. The CDR3 consists of 15 residues. J lost 4 bases, V lost 2 bases, and 3 bases had no gene match. Germline assignment: CDR1 MNHNY and CDR2 SVGAGI (reference sequence). The CDR3 bases are TGTGCCAGCAGTTACCCGGACAGGGGAGGAAACACCATATATTTT. This encodes CASSYPDRGGNTIYF.

The chain has TRBV11-3 and TRBJ2-1, with a tentative D call TRBD2 (7 bases). The length of the CDR3 is 16 residues. Deletions cut 3 bases from V and 1 base from J, with 13 bases between. Germline-derived CDR1 and CDR2 are SGHNT and YENEEA. CDR3: CASSLGGPESYNEQFF. CDR3 nucleotide sequence: TGTGCCAGCAGCTTGGGGGGGCCCGAATCCTACAATGAGCAGTTCTTC. The complete variable domain, with remaining parts taken from reference TRBV11-3 and TRBJ2-1, reads EAGVVQSPRYKIIEKKQPVAFWCNPISGHNTLYWYLQNLGQGPELLIRYENEEAVDDSQLPKDRFSAERLKGVDSTLKIQPAELGDSAVYLCASSLGGPESYNEQFFGPGTRLTVL.

The chain combines TRBV11-3 with TRBJ2-2, with 9 bases identical to TRBD2. V lost 1 base, J lost 4 bases, and 4 bases stayed unmatched. This CDR3 contains 16 residues. CDR1 is SGHNT and CDR2 is YENEEA in the germline V gene. This CDR3 reads CASSLGSGGRTGELFF. DNA of the CDR3: TGTGCCAGCAGCTTAGGAAGCGGGGGGCGCACCGGGGAGCTGTTTTTT.

V and J are TRBV5-4 and TRBJ2-5, with a weak D call TRBD1 (5 bases). Germline CDR1 reads SGHNT; CDR2 reads YYREEE (reference sequence). V lost 2 bases, J lost 2 bases, and 10 bases lay in between. The CDR3 has 14 residues. The CDR3 spells CASSFEGVQETQYF. The CDR3 region has the DNA TGTGCCAGCAGCTTTGAAGGGGTACAAGAGACCCAGTACTTC.

This chain joins TRBV6-1 and TRBJ1-5, with D uncertain. CDR1 MNHNS and CDR2 SASEGT come from the germline V gene. V lost 6 bases and J 1 base, leaving 10 bases between the germline ends. The CDR3 totals 14 residues. CDR3 sequence reads: CASSLGRSNQPQHF. The CDR3 coding sequence is TGTGCCAGCAGCCTGGGAAGGAGCAATCAGCCCCAGCATTTT.

The chain has TRBV5-6 and TRBJ2-1; D gene uncertain. The V and J ends lost 0 bases and 7 bases respectively, with 2 bases between them. CDR3 length: 11 amino acids. Per germline, CDR1 SGHDT and CDR2 YYEEEE. The CDR3 reads CASSLGNEQFF. In nucleotides, the CDR3 is TGTGCCAGCAGCTTGGGTAATGAGCAGTTCTTC.

The chain's CDR3 is CASSFKGSANYGYTF. The CDR3, as DNA: TGTGCCAGCAGCTTCAAGGGATCAGCTAACTATGGCTACACCTTC. This rearrangement joins TRBV7-9 to TRBJ1-2; no reliable D call. V lost 3 bases, J lost 0 bases, and 11 bases lay in between. The CDR3 contains 15 residues. Germline V gives CDR1 SEHNR, CDR2 FQNEAQ (reference sequence).

V gene TRBV6-1 combines with J gene TRBJ2-7, with 11 bases lining up with TRBD1. From germline, CDR1 is MNHNS and CDR2 SASEGT. The CDR3 totals 14 residues. V lost 5 bases to trimming and J lost 7 bases; unmatched junction nucleotides: 7. CDR3 bases: TGTGCCAGCAGTCCCAGGACAGGGGGCATTGAGCAGTACGTC. It yields the protein CASSPRTGGIEQYV.

The chain combines TRBV7-9 with TRBJ2-5; TRBD1 might be the D (6 bases). Germline V gene lookup returns CDR1 SEHNR and CDR2 FQNEAQ (reference sequence). CDR3 length: 15 amino acids. V lost 5 bases to trimming and J lost 2 bases, with 15 bases between them. The CDR3 bases are TGTGCCAGCAGCCCAGGACAGAATGATCAAGAGACCCAGTACTTC. Its translation: CASSPGQNDQETQYF. Complete variable domain (other parts from reference TRBV7-9 and TRBJ2-5): DTGVSQNPRHKITKRGQNVTFRCDPISEHNRLYWYRQTLGQGPEFLTYFQNEAQLEKSRLLSDRFSAERPKGSFSTLEIQRTEQGDSAMYLCASSPGQNDQETQYFGPGTRLLVL.

The V call is TRBV4-3, the J call TRBJ2-1; 8 nucleotides match TRBD1. CDR1 and CDR2 from the germline V gene are LGHNA and YSLEER. V lost 4 bases and J lost 9; bases outside the gene matches: 11. The CDR3 has 15 residues. CDR3: CASSPWTGQGGEQFF. The CDR3 bases are TGCGCCAGCAGCCCCTGGACAGGGCAAGGGGGTGAGCAGTTCTTC.

J is TRBJ1-2 and V is TRBV6-5, with no clear D. The germline V and J ends were trimmed by 0 bases and 1 base, with 6 bases remaining between them. CDR3 length: 14 residues. Germline V gives CDR1 MNHEY, CDR2 SVGAGI. In DNA, the CDR3 is TGTGCCAGCAGTTACTCGCCGATTAACTATGGCTACACCTTC. The encoded protein is CASSYSPINYGYTF.

The gene calls are TRBV6-4 and TRBJ1-2, with no clear D. The germline V gene has CDR1 MRHNA and CDR2 SNTAGT. With 3 bases removed from V and 7 bases from J, the gap between germline ends came to 21 bases. The CDR3 consists of 16 residues. The CDR3 loop reads CASSESLFVSSGGYTF. The CDR3 coding sequence is TGTGCCAGCAGTGAATCTCTTTTTGTGAGCTCAGGTGGCTACACCTTC.